This paragraph reports one T cell receptor (beta chain). The TCR beta CDR3 regions underwent amplification using RNA transcripts as the source. TCR CDR3 underwent first-round RT-PCR with the HTBI primer set. One entry per CDR3 protein results from TCRdb running MiXCR on the multiplex PCR reads. The data contain approximately 260,000 distinct CDR3 sequences, about 15% of them seen just once; the ten biggest clones take up more than 30%. The CDR3 is made up of 15 amino acids. Germline loops: CDR1 SGHTA, CDR2 FQGNSA. V lost 3 bases and J lost 5, with 11 bases in between. This entry is derived from a study of T cells in Graves' hyperthyroidism and ophthalmopathy.

The chain combines TRBV7-2 with TRBJ1-6, with a weak D call TRBD1 (6 bases). Sequencing input: blood. The sequence was obtained from a woman between 50 and 59 years old with Graves' hyperthyroidism that later progressed to Graves' ophthalmopathy. CDR3 sequence (DNA): TGTGCCAGCAGCTTCAGGGGAAGGGATAATTCACCCCTCCACTTT. Translating it yields CASSFRGRDNSPLHF.